One and the same sample provided the 19 T cell receptor beta chains below, sequenced in a study of shared clonotypes between healthy human individuals (dated by TCRdb to about 2020). The library was produced with the immunoSEQ multiplex PCR assay. Entries here come from immuneACCESS through TCRdb and include only in-frame sequences with V and J called. Some clones fail to appear in such tables; in the studies checked, an unresolved V gene covers under half of the shortfall, and the cause of the remainder is unknown. Counted in this sample were roughly 1.4 million clones; about 98.5% of them appeared once. The top ten clones comprise approximately 0.4% of the sample. Source material: naive CD4+ T cells sorted from blood. Sample cell subset or site, as interpreted from the label and publication: CD45RA+ positively selected. The receptors were sampled from a man younger than 45 in good health.

This clone was counted a single time. The rearrangement links TRBV5-1 to TRBJ1-1, with 11 bases aligning to TRBD1. Trimming took 0 bases from V and 7 from J; bases not matched to a gene: 5. The length of the CDR3 is 15 residues. CDR1 and CDR2 (germline): SGHRS, YFSETQ. The CDR3 reads CASSLERTGGFEAFF. DNA for the CDR3: TGCGCCAGCAGCTTGGAAAGGACAGGGGGCTTTGAAGCTTTCTTT.

The rearrangement joins TRBV18 to TRBJ2-7; 7 nucleotides match TRBD1. Per germline, CDR1 KGHSH and CDR2 LQKENI. The CDR3 length is 15 residues. V was pared by 2 bases and J by 0 bases, with 4 bases of the junction left unmatched. CDR3 in amino acids: CASSPGRDSSYEQYF. CDR3 nucleotides: TGTGCCAGCTCACCAGGCCGGGACAGCTCCTACGAGCAGTACTTC.

V gene TRBV10-1 combines with J gene TRBJ1-5; 10 bases line up with TRBD1. Losses at the gene ends were 5 bases for V and 4 bases for J; bases not matched to a gene: 5. Per germline, CDR1 WNHNN and CDR2 SYGVQD (reference sequence). The CDR3 runs 15 residues. CDR3: CASSPGQGWNQPQHF. The CDR3 DNA follows: TGCGCCAGCAGTCCGGGACAGGGGTGGAATCAGCCCCAGCATTTT.

The chain has TRBV7-2 and TRBJ2-5; D call uncertain. The germline CDR1 and CDR2 sequences are SGHTA and FQGNSA. V was pared by 4 bases and J by 7 bases, with 16 bases between. The CDR3 runs 14 residues. CDR3 amino acids: CASSSKQPRGTQYF. CDR3 nucleotide sequence: TGTGCCAGCAGCTCCAAGCAGCCCCGCGGGACCCAGTACTTC.

The chain recombines TRBV18 with TRBJ2-4; D is ambiguous. Between the trimmed V and J ends, which lost 6 bases and 7 bases, there was a span of 13 bases. CDR1 is KGHSH, CDR2 LQKENI, per germline. The CDR3 is made up of 13 amino acids. In nucleotides, the CDR3 is TGTGCCAGCTCCCCTGGGCAGATGAACATTCAGTACTTC. It translates to CASSPGQMNIQYF.

J is TRBJ2-7 and V is TRBV25-1; no definite D call. The CDR3 is 14 residues long. The germline gives CDR1 MGHDK, CDR2 SYGVNS. The V end lost 0 bases, the J end lost 2 bases, and 8 bases lay between the germline ends. CDR3 region: CASSEYNVPYEQYF. Here the CDR3 DNA reads TGTGCCAGCAGTGAATATAACGTCCCCTACGAGCAGTACTTC.

As to this clone: The same CDR3 can be traced to other DNA sequences in this sample. The genes are TRBV5-1 and TRBJ2-6; no clear D. V lost 2 bases and J lost 0, with 6 bases in between. This CDR3 contains 15 residues. The germline V gene encodes CDR1 SGHRS and CDR2 YFSETQ. CDR3 DNA sequence: TGCGCCAGCAGCTTCAGTAACTCTGGGGCCAACGTCCTGACTTTC. Encoded protein: CASSFSNSGANVLTF. The variable domain in full, completed from reference TRBV5-1 and TRBJ2-6, reads KAGVTQTPRYLIKTRGQQVTLSCSPISGHRSVSWYQQTPGQGLQFLFEYFSETQRNKGNFPGRFSGRQFSNSRSEMNVSTLELGDSALYLCASSFSNSGANVLTFGAGSRLTVL.

The chain has TRBV29-1 and TRBJ2-1; D is unresolved. This CDR3 region has 11 residues. Germline V gene data show CDR1 as SQVTM and CDR2 as ANQGSEA. Trimming cost V 4 bases and J 6 bases, with 7 bases left between them. CDR3 DNA: TGCAGCGTTGTCCAGGCCAATGAGCAGTTCTTC. This gives the protein CSVVQANEQFF.

The rearrangement joins TRBV11-2 to TRBJ2-7; D is undetermined. The germline gives CDR1 SGHAT, CDR2 FQNNGV. V was pared by 8 bases and J by 0 bases, with 14 bases between. This CDR3 is 14 amino acids long. CDR3 sequence (DNA): TGTGCCAGCCGGCCCGGACCCATCTCCTACGAGCAGTACTTC. It is translated as CASRPGPISYEQYF.

This chain connects TRBV28 to TRBJ1-4; TRBD1 is a possible D gene (6 bases). V dropped 7 bases and J dropped 8 bases, with 17 bases sitting between them. The CDR3 is made up of 14 amino acids. Germline V gene lookup returns CDR1 MDHEN and CDR2 SYDVKM. Here the CDR3 DNA reads TGTGCCAGCACCTCCCCAGGGGAGTGGGAAAAACTGTTTTTT. Its translation: CASTSPGEWEKLFF.

About this clone: Other DNA sequences from this sample encode an identical CDR3 as well. The J gene is TRBJ2-7, the V gene TRBV27; a possible D gene is TRBD1 (5 bases). This CDR3 has 13 amino acids. Trimming took 3 bases from V and 3 from J, leaving 9 bases between them. CDR1 is MNHEY and CDR2 is SMNVEV in the germline V gene (reference sequence). The CDR3 sequence is CASSFGQGYEQYF. The CDR3 nucleotides are TGTGCCAGCAGTTTTGGCCAGGGCTACGAGCAGTACTTC.

The CDR3 bases are TGTGCCACCCTAGACAGGCGGAGGTCTCAGCCCCAGCATTTT. Residues: CATLDRRRSQPQHF. The chain couples TRBV19 to TRBJ1-5; maybe TRBD1 (6 bases). Trimming stripped 10 bases from V and 6 bases from J, with 19 bases between. Germline assignment: CDR1 LNHDA and CDR2 SQIVND (reference sequence). CDR3 length: 14 residues.

This rearrangement joins TRBV5-1 to TRBJ1-4, with a tentative D call TRBD1 (6 bases). This CDR3 is built from 14 residues. Germline CDR1 SGHRS, CDR2 YFSETQ. Trimming took 5 bases from V and 15 from J, leaving 23 bases between them. This chain's CDR3 is CASSITGSQEVMFF. The CDR3 nucleotides are TGCGCCAGCAGTATAACAGGGAGCCAAGAAGTGATGTTTTTT.

This clone was seen once. V usage is TRBV7-9 and J usage is TRBJ2-2; TRBD2 aligns across 13 bases. Germline V gene data show CDR1 as SEHNR and CDR2 as FQNEAQ (reference sequence). This CDR3 has 18 residues. The junction had 12 bases not matched to a gene; V was cut back by 5 bases and J by 6 bases. CDR3 sequence (DNA): TGTGCCAGCAGCCCACTAGCGGGAGGGCCAAATCCCGCCGGGGAGCTGTTTTTT. The encoded protein is CASSPLAGGPNPAGELFF.

The genes are TRBV28 and TRBJ1-2; tentative D call: TRBD1 (5 bases). V was trimmed by 10 bases and J by 0 bases, leaving 12 bases between them. The CDR3 consists of 13 residues. Germline CDR1 is MDHEN and CDR2 is SYDVKM. The CDR3, as DNA: TGTGCCACCGCGACAGTACCTAACTATGGCTACACCTTC. Translated: CATATVPNYGYTF.

This chain links TRBV5-6 with TRBJ2-1; no clear D. Germline V gene data show CDR1 as SGHDT and CDR2 as YYEEEE. This CDR3 is built from 14 residues. The germline V and J ends were trimmed by 4 bases and 2 bases, with 10 bases remaining between them. The CDR3 region is CASSTDRTYNEQFF. The CDR3 DNA is TGTGCCAGCAGCACGGACCGCACCTACAATGAGCAGTTCTTC.

Concerning this clone itself: Distinct nucleotide sequences in the sample also encode this CDR3. This chain joins TRBV7-3 and TRBJ2-1; a possible D gene is TRBD1 (6 bases). The germline V gene has CDR1 SGHTA and CDR2 FQGTGA. The CDR3 covers 15 residues. The V gene lost 2 bases and the J gene lost 4 bases, with 12 bases spanning the gap. The CDR3 spells CASSLSGTSYNEQFF. CDR3 DNA sequence: TGTGCCAGCAGCTTATCCGGGACAAGTTACAATGAGCAGTTCTTC. The full variable domain, with the rest looked up from reference TRBV7-3 and TRBJ2-1, is GAGVSQTPSNKVTEKGKYVELRCDPISGHTALYWYRQSLGQGPEFLIYFQGTGAADDSGLPNDRFFAVRPEGSVSTLKIQRTERGDSAVYLCASSLSGTSYNEQFFGPGTRLTVL.

The J gene is TRBJ2-7, the V gene TRBV28; possible D gene TRBD2, 6 bases. V lost 6 bases and J 6 bases, leaving 18 bases between the germline ends. This CDR3 is built from 14 residues. The germline V gene encodes CDR1 MDHEN and CDR2 SYDVKM. The CDR3 is CASRSLWGGGEQYF. CDR3 nucleotides: TGTGCCAGCAGATCCCTTTGGGGAGGTGGCGAGCAGTACTTC. The full variable domain, in which reference TRBV28 and TRBJ2-7 provide the parts outside the CDR3, is DVKVTQSSRYLVKRTGEKVFLECVQDMDHENMFWYRQDPGLGLRLIYFSYDVKMKEKGDIPEGYSVSREKKERFSLILESASTNQTSMYLCASRSLWGGGEQYFGPGTRLTVT.

The genes are TRBV5-1 and TRBJ1-5; the D is unclear. This CDR3 spans 15 amino acids. Germline assignment: CDR1 SGHRS and CDR2 YFSETQ. The V end was cut by 2 bases, the J end by 0 bases, with 9 bases between. CDR3 coding DNA: TGCGCCAGCAGCTTCGGCGATAATAGCAATCAGCCCCAGCATTTT. Amino acid sequence: CASSFGDNSNQPQHF.